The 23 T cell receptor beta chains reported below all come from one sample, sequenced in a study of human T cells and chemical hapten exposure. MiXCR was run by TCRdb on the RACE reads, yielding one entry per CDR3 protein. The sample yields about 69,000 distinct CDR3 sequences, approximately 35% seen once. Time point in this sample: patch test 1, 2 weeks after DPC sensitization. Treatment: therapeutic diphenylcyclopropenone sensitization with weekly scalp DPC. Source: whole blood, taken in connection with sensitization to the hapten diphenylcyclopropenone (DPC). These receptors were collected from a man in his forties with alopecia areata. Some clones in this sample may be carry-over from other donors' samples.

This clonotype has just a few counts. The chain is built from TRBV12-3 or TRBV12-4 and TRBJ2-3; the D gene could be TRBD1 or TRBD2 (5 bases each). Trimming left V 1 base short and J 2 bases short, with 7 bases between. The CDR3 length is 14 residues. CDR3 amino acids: CASSLGGNTDTQYF. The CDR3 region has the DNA TGTGCCAGCAGTTTAGGGGGGAACACAGATACGCAGTATTTT.

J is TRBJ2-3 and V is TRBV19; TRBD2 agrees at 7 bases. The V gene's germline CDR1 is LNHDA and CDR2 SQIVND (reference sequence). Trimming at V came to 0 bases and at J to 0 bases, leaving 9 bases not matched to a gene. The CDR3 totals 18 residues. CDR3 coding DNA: TGTGCCAGTAGTATAGATGTCCCGCGGGGGTTCAGCACAGATACGCAGTATTTT. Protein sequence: CASSIDVPRGFSTDTQYF.

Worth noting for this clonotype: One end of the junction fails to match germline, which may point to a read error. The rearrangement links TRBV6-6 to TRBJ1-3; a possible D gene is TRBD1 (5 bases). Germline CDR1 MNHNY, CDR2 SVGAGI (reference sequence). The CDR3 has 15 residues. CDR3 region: CASLGLPSSGNTVYF. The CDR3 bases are TGTGCCAGCCTGGGGCTGCCGAGCTCTGGAAACACCGTATATTTT.

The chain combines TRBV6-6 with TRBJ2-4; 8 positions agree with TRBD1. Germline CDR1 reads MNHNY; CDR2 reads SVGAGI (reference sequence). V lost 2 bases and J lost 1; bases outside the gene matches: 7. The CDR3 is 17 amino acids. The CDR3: CASSYGQGQAAKNIQYF. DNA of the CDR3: TGTGCCAGCAGTTACGGACAGGGACAAGCGGCCAAAAACATTCAGTACTTC.

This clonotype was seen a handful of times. The DNA of the CDR3 is TGTGCCAGCAGCTTAGTCGGCAGGGTGGACACCGGGGAGCTGTTTTTT. Translating gives CASSLVGRVDTGELFF. The chain couples TRBV7-6 to TRBJ2-2, with a tentative D call TRBD1 (5 bases). The germline V gene encodes CDR1 SGHVS and CDR2 FNYEAQ. Trimming shortened V by 1 base and J by 3 bases, and 12 bases separated the two germline ends. This CDR3 region has 16 residues.

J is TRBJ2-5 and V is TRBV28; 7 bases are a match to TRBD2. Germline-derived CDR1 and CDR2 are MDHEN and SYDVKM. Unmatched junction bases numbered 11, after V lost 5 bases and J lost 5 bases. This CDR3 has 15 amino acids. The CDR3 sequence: CASSLSGTTGETQYF. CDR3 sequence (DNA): TGTGCCAGCAGTCTCAGCGGGACCACCGGGGAGACCCAGTACTTC.

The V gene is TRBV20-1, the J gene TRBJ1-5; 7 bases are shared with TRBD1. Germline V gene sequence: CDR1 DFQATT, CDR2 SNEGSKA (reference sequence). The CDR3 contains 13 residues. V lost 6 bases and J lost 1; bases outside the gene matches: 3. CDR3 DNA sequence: TGCAGTGCAGTGACAGGGAGCAATCAGCCCCAGCATTTT. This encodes CSAVTGSNQPQHF.

The CDR3 region is CASSLRTGRETQYF. DNA for the CDR3: TGTGCCAGCAGTCTACGGACAGGGCGAGAGACCCAGTACTTC. This sequence joins TRBV12-3 or TRBV12-4 and TRBJ2-5, with TRBD1 matching 8 bases. V gave up 5 bases and J gave up 4 bases; unmatched junction bases: 6. There are 14 residues in the CDR3.

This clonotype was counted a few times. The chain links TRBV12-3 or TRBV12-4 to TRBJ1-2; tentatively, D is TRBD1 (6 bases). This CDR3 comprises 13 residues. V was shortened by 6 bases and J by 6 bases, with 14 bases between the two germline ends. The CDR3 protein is CASSTYRVHGYTF. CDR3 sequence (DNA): TGTGCCAGCAGCACCTACAGGGTCCATGGCTACACCTTC.

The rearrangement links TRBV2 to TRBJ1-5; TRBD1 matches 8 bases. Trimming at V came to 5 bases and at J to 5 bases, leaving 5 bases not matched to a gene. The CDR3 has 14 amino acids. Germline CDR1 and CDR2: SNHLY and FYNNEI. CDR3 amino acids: CASSPDRGYQPQHF. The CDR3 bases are TGTGCCAGCAGTCCTGACAGGGGTTATCAGCCCCAGCATTTT. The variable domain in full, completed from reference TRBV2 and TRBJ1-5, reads EPEVTQTPSHQVTQMGQEVILRCVPISNHLYFYWYRQILGQKVEFLVSFYNNEISEKSEIFDDQFSVERPDGSNFTLKIRSTKLEDSAMYFCASSPDRGYQPQHFGDGTRLSIL.

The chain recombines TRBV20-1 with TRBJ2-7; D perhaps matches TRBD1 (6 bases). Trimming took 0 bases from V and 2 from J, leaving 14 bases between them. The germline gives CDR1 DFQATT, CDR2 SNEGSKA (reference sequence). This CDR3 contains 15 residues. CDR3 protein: CSARDPAGATYEQYF. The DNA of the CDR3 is TGCAGTGCTAGAGATCCGGCAGGGGCTACCTACGAGCAGTACTTC.

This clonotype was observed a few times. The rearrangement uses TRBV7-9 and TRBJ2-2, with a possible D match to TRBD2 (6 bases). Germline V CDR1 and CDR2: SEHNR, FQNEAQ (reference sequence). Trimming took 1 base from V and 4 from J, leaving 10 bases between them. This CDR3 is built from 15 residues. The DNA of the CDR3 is TGTGCCAGCAGCTTAGGCGGGGCCGGCACCGGGGAGCTGTTTTTT. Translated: CASSLGGAGTGELFF.

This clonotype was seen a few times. DNA for the CDR3: TGCGCCAGCAGCTTGAGGGACAGGGGCCACTCTAGCACAGATACGCAGTATTTT. Its translation: CASSLRDRGHSSTDTQYF. V gene TRBV5-1 combines with J gene TRBJ2-3; 10 positions match TRBD1. With V trimmed by 1 base and J by 0 bases, 8 bases remained unmatched. Germline V lookup: CDR1 SGHRS, CDR2 YFSETQ. This CDR3 region has 18 residues.

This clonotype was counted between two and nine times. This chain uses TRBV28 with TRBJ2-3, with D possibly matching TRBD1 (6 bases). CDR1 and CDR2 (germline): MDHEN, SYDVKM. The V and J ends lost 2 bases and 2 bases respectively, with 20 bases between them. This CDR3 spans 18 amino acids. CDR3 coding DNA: TGTGCCAGCAGTTTAAATATAGGACAGCAAGAAAACACAGATACGCAGTATTTT. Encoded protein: CASSLNIGQQENTDTQYF.

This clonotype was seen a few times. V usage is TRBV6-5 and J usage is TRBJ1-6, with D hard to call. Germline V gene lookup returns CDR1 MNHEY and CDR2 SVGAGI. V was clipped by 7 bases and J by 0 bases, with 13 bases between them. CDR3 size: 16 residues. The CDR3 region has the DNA TGTGCCAGCAAAAGTCTCTCCAGCTCCTATAATTCACCCCTCCACTTT. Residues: CASKSLSSSYNSPLHF.

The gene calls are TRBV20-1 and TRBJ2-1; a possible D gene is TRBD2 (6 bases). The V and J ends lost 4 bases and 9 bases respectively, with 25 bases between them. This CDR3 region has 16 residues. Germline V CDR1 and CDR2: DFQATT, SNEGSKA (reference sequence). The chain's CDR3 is CSAITSSWPYVSEQFF. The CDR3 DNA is TGCAGTGCTATAACTAGCTCTTGGCCATACGTGAGTGAGCAGTTCTTC.

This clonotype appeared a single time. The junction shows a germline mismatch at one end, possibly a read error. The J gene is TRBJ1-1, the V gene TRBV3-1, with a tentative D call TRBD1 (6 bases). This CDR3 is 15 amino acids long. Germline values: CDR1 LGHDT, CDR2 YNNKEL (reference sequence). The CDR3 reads CASSHQGRANTETFF. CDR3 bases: TGTGCCAGCAGCCACCAGGGGAGGGCGAACACTGAAACTTTCTTT.

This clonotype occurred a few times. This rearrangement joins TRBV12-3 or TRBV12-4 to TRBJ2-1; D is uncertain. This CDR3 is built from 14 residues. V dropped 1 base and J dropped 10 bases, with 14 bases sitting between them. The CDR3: CASSLEEWVLEQFF. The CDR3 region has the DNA TGTGCCAGCAGTTTAGAAGAGTGGGTGCTGGAGCAGTTCTTC.

This CDR3 is CASSPNGMNTEAFF. CDR3 coding DNA: TGTGCCAGCTCACCAAACGGCATGAACACTGAAGCTTTCTTT. The chain recombines TRBV18 with TRBJ1-1; D is unresolved. CDR3 length: 14 amino acids. Deletions cut 2 bases from V and 0 bases from J, with 7 bases between. Germline V gives CDR1 KGHSH, CDR2 LQKENI.

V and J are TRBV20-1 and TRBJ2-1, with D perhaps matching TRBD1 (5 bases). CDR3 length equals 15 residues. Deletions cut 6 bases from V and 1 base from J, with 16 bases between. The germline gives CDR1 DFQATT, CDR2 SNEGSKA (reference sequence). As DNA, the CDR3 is TGCAGTGCCAGGGATGGGGCGGCTTCCTACAATGAGCAGTTCTTC. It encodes CSARDGAASYNEQFF.

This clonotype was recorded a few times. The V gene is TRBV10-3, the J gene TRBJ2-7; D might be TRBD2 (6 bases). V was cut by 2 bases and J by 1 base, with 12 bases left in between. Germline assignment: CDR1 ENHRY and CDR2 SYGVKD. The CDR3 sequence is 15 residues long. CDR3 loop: CAISEGGGSSYEQYF. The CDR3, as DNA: TGTGCCATCAGTGAGGGGGGAGGCAGTTCCTACGAGCAGTACTTC.

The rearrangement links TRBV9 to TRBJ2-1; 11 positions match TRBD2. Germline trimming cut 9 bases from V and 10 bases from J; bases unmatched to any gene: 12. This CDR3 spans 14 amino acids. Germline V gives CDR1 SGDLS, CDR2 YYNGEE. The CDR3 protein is CATGPGTSGEEQFF. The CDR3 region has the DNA TGTGCCACAGGCCCCGGGACTAGCGGAGAGGAGCAGTTCTTC.

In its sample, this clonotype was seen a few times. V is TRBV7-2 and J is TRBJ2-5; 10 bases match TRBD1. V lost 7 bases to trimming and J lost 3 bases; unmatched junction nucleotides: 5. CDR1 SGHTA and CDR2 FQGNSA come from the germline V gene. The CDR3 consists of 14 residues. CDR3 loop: CASTRDRGEETQYF. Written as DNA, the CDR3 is TGTGCCAGCACCCGGGACAGGGGAGAAGAGACCCAGTACTTC. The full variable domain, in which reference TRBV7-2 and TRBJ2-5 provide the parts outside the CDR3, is GAGVSQSPSNKVTEKGKDVELRCDPISGHTALYWYRQSLGQGLEFLIYFQGNSAPDKSGLPSDRFSAERTGGSVSTLTIQRTQQEDSAVYLCASTRDRGEETQYFGPGTRLLVL.